Detailed here is one T cell receptor beta chain. Its antigen remains unidentified. These data belong to a study of T cells expressing NK-cell markers. Study-wide background: Seropositivity for HCMV was found in seven of the eight sequenced donors, with one seronegative. Study-wide points: Nothing established the HCMV specificity of expanded NKG2C+ T cell clones.

Looked up from germline, CDR1 is SEHNR and CDR2 is FQNEAQ (reference sequence). The CDR3 is made up of 17 amino acids. Reanalyzing the 5' RACE reads, TCRdb keeps one entry per CDR3 protein, without DNA. Its clone listing holds some 410,000 distinct CDR3 sequences. This clonotype originated in a woman between 18 and 69 years old in good health. The material sequenced was blood T cells: a sorted CD56 or NKG2C T cell subset, CD4+ or CD8+ T cells, or bulk PBMC T cells (not recorded which). This chain connects TRBV7-9 to TRBJ2-1; TCRdb returns TRBD2, unconfirmable since there is no DNA. The CDR3 spells CASSRPGGAGSYNEQFF.